The clone carrying this T cell receptor (beta chain) was seen once. This entry belongs to a study of shared clonotypes between healthy human individuals. CD8 cells classed as naive were CD45RO-negative and positively selected for CCR7, excluding terminally differentiated effector memory CD45RA+ cells. There were no recent acute infections or vaccinations among the donors, who were healthy HIV-negative adults. Trimming left V 5 bases short and J 0 bases short, with 16 bases between. The CDR3 loop spans 16 amino acids. CDR1 SEHNR and CDR2 FQNEAQ come from the germline V gene (reference sequence). The data were produced by immunoSEQ multiplex PCR, yet TCRdb's version contains in-frame clones alone and is incomplete. The profile shows 660,000 or so clones, roughly 96% of them singletons.

This receptor was obtained from a woman between 25 and 40 years old in good health. The sample consisted of naive CD8+ T cells sorted from blood. This rearrangement joins TRBV7-9 to TRBJ1-1; D unresolved. DNA for the CDR3: TGTGCCAGCAGCCCGCTGAACGCGGGAATGAACACTGAAGCTTTCTTT. It codes for CASSPLNAGMNTEAFF.